This entry lists 2 T cell receptor beta chains sequenced from one sample in a study of control samples from healthy donors and cancer patients. Profiled with immunoSEQ multiplex PCR; TCRdb holds only in-frame clones, not every one. The table lists about 170,000 clones, 80% to 95% of them singletons. Sequences were obtained from blood. These receptors were taken from an older woman in good health.

The chain joins TRBV6-2 or TRBV6-3 to TRBJ2-7; the D gene is possibly TRBD1 (5 bases). Trimming took off 6 bases at V and 3 bases at J, with 9 bases between the two ends. This CDR3 is 12 amino acids long. Germline assignment: CDR1 MNHEY and CDR2 SVGEGT. The CDR3 here is CASSPRDYEQYF. The CDR3 DNA reads as TGTGCCAGCAGCCCCAGGGACTACGAGCAGTACTTC.

The chain joins TRBV11-1 to TRBJ1-1, with D possibly TRBD1 on 6 matching bases. Germline V gene lookup returns CDR1 SGHAT and CDR2 FQDESV (reference sequence). The CDR3 has 15 residues. V lost 5 bases to trimming and J lost 3 bases, with 16 bases between them. The CDR3 nucleotides read TGTGCCAGCAGCACAACGAGGGGGGGAGACACTGAAGCTTTCTTT. Translated, it gives CASSTTRGGDTEAFF.